This TCR beta chain came from a study of OX40 agonist ivuxolimab in advanced cancers. The study's findings and limits: Partial responders receiving 0.1-3.0 mg/kg showed among the lowest clonal expansion. Expanded clones were, on average, more numerous in CD8+ T cells than in CD4+. Several nonresponders also turned out to have low normalized T-cell clonal expansion. At 0.1 to 3.0 mg/kg, clonal expansion of CD4+ and CD8+ blood T cells had occurred by week 6.

Trimming took 6 bases from V and 3 from J; bases not matched to a gene: 4. CDR1 and CDR2 from the germline V gene are MDHEN and SYDVKM. The CDR3 length is 13 residues. Sequenced by immunoSEQ multiplex PCR; TCRdb stores in-frame clones only, minus some. This table holds more than 9,500 clones, under 75% found once. About this clone itself: Antigen specificity is unknown.

The sequence was obtained from an adult with an advanced solid tumor such as melanoma, head and neck, liver or kidney cancer. This chain joins TRBV28 and TRBJ1-2; 7 bases are shared with TRBD1. Here the sequenced sample was CD4+ or CD8+ T cells sorted from blood, taken in a trial of the OX40 agonist ivuxolimab. The CDR3 protein is CASSAQGYYGYTF. The CDR3 coding sequence is TGTGCCAGCAGCGCACAGGGGTACTATGGCTACACCTTC.